The 24 T cell receptor beta chains given below trace back to one sample, sequenced in a study of regulatory T cells in long-lasting Graves disease. Noted time point: newly diagnosed GD, antithyroid drugs for less than 3 months. There was RNA extracted from PBMCs, and the TCR library was made from it. Building the TCR beta libraries relied on iRepertoire HTBI primers, and CDR3 regions underwent Arm-PCR. TCRdb re-called the multiplex PCR reads with MiXCR, one entry per CDR3 protein. The data contain hundreds of thousands of distinct CDR3 sequences, less than 15% of them singletons. A further study also used this sample, focusing on T cells in Graves' hyperthyroidism and ophthalmopathy.

Here the sequenced sample was peripheral blood mononuclear cells (PBMCs), taken at new diagnosis, from a patient treated with antithyroid drugs. Receptors were obtained from a man aged 30 to 39 with Graves disease.

This clonotype was seen many times. The rearrangement joins TRBV20-1 to TRBJ2-2; TRBD2 matches at 7 bases. The CDR3 covers 16 residues. V shed 3 bases, J shed 4 bases, and the junction held 11 bases outside the gene matches. Germline V gene sequence: CDR1 DFQATT, CDR2 SNEGSKA (reference sequence). CDR3 sequence: CSARPTLGRATGELFF. Written as DNA, the CDR3 is TGCAGTGCTAGGCCTACACTGGGGAGGGCCACCGGGGAGCTGTTTTTT.

This clonotype turned up a few times. The chain links TRBV19 to TRBJ2-1; 8 bases align to TRBD2. The germline V gene encodes CDR1 LNHDA and CDR2 SQIVND (reference sequence). The J segment lost 3 bases and the V segment lost 7 bases, leaving 8 bases of the junction unmatched. CDR3 length equals 15 residues. CDR3 in amino acids: CASTITSGDYNEQFF. The CDR3 DNA follows: TGTGCCAGTACCATTACTAGCGGAGACTACAATGAGCAGTTCTTC.

As for this clonotype: A far larger clone lies a single base away; this is likely a read error. The gene calls are TRBV7-3 and TRBJ1-1; perhaps TRBD1 as D (6 bases). Germline loops: CDR1 SGHTA, CDR2 FQGTGA. The CDR3 length is 13 residues. CDR3 DNA sequence: TGTGCCAACAGCTTACAGGGTGGCACTGAAGCTTTCTTT. It yields the protein CANSLQGGTEAFF.

This clonotype was counted at least ten times. The chain uses TRBV3-1 and TRBJ1-2; D is perhaps TRBD1 (5 bases). This CDR3 comprises 14 residues. Germline V lookup: CDR1 LGHDT, CDR2 YNNKEL (reference sequence). Trimming shortened V by 1 base and J by 8 bases, and 14 bases separated the two germline ends. In nucleotides, the CDR3 is TGTGCCAGCAGCCAAGTCGCAGGGCTGGGAGGCTACACCTTC. As protein: CASSQVAGLGGYTF.

This clonotype was observed at least ten times. V is TRBV2 and J is TRBJ1-1; weak D call: TRBD1 (5 bases). In germline, CDR1 is SNHLY, CDR2 FYNNEI. The CDR3 totals 13 residues. Trimming pared 4 bases from V and 6 bases from J, leaving 12 bases between. As DNA, the CDR3 is TGTGCCAGCAGTGGACAGCACGGGTCTGAAGCTTTCTTT. Amino acid sequence: CASSGQHGSEAFF.

V usage is TRBV29-1 and J usage is TRBJ2-7; D possibly corresponds to TRBD2 (5 bases). The DNA end is more similar to TRBJ2-1, so the J call may be wrong. The CDR3 has 15 residues. CDR1 is SQVTM, CDR2 ANQGSEA, per germline. This chain's CDR3 is CSVRIPELGFDKQFF. DNA for the CDR3: TGCAGCGTAAGAATTCCGGAACTAGGGTTTGATAAGCAGTTCTTC.

CDR3 sequence (DNA): TGTGCCACCAGCCTGGGCCTGACAGGGTCGGAGACCCAGTACTTC. Translated, it gives CATSLGLTGSETQYF. The rearrangement joins TRBV15 to TRBJ2-5; 7 nucleotides align to TRBD1. CDR1 LNHNV and CDR2 YYDKDF come from the germline V gene (reference sequence). Losses at the gene ends were 5 bases for V and 5 bases for J; bases not matched to a gene: 11. The length of the CDR3 is 15 residues.

The V gene is TRBV15, the J gene TRBJ1-1; 7 nucleotides align to TRBD1. V lost 1 base, J lost 7 bases, and 6 bases stayed unmatched. The CDR3 has 14 amino acids. Per the germline V gene, CDR1 is LNHNV and CDR2 is YYDKDF (reference sequence). The CDR3 region has the DNA TGTGCCACCAGCAGAGCGGAGGGGGCGGGTGAAGCTTTCTTT. This translates into CATSRAEGAGEAFF.

This clonotype was counted many times. The chain recombines TRBV6-1 with TRBJ2-7; possibly TRBD2 for D (6 bases). This CDR3 contains 16 residues. V was clipped by 5 bases and J by 4 bases, with 21 bases between them. The germline gives CDR1 MNHNS, CDR2 SASEGT. CDR3 DNA sequence: TGTGCCAGCAGTCACGCCTTCCTGGCGGGGCGGTACGAGCAGTACTTC. Amino acid sequence: CASSHAFLAGRYEQYF.

This clonotype came up many times. V and J are TRBV20-1 and TRBJ1-1; weak D call: TRBD1 (5 bases). The CDR3 runs 12 residues. Trimming pared 6 bases from V and 0 bases from J, leaving 8 bases between. Germline CDR1 reads DFQATT; CDR2 reads SNEGSKA (reference sequence). CDR3 bases: TGCAGTGCCCCGACAGTGAACACTGAAGCTTTCTTT. This translates into CSAPTVNTEAFF.

With regard to this clonotype: Being one base from a much bigger clone, this may be a read error. The J gene is TRBJ1-1, the V gene TRBV27, with 7 bases that match TRBD1. This CDR3 contains 13 residues. Germline V gives CDR1 MNHEY, CDR2 SMNVEV (reference sequence). Here the CDR3 reads CASRLRGDTGAFF. The CDR3 DNA reads TGTGCCAGCAGGCTCAGGGGGGACACTGGAGCTTTCTTT.

About this clonotype: A much larger clone lies a single base off, so this may be a read error. The rearrangement uses TRBV2 and TRBJ2-2; 7 bases fit TRBD2. J was trimmed by 6 bases and V by 8 bases; bases with no gene match: 18. CDR1 and CDR2 from the germline V gene are SNHLY and FYNNEI. The CDR3 loop spans 17 amino acids. The CDR3: CASRSILVREASGELFF. CDR3 DNA: TGTGCCAGCCGGAGTATATTGGTACGGGAGGCATCCGGGGAGCTGTTTTTT.

Many counts were recorded for this clonotype. One junction end disagrees with the germline gene, perhaps due to a read error. The CDR3 here is CASSLRGANTEAFF. CDR3 sequence (DNA): TGTGCCAGCAGTTTAAGGGGAGCGAACACTGAAGCTTTCTTT. The V call is TRBV5-1, the J call TRBJ1-1, with a tentative D call TRBD1 (5 bases). CDR1 and CDR2 from the germline V gene are SGHRS and YFSETQ. The CDR3 has 14 residues. Drawing the rest from reference TRBV5-1 and TRBJ1-1, the complete variable domain is KAGVTQTPRYLIKTRGQQVTLSCSPISGHRSVSWYQQTPGQGLQFLFEYFSETQRNKGNFPGRFSGRQFSNSRSEMNVSTLELGDSALYLCASSLRGANTEAFFGQGTRLTVV.

This clonotype was recorded at least ten times. The chain recombines TRBV12-3 or TRBV12-4 with TRBJ1-2; the match to TRBD1 covers 9 bases. This CDR3 is 15 amino acids long. The V segment lost 4 bases and the J segment 4 bases; nucleotides outside the gene matches: 7. The CDR3 is CASSSPDRGGYGYTF. Here the CDR3 DNA reads TGTGCCAGCAGTTCCCCGGACAGGGGCGGCTATGGCTACACCTTC.

Here the CDR3 DNA reads TGTGCCAGCAGCTCACCGTCAGGGGGCTTGAACTATGGCTACACCTTC. Translated: CASSSPSGGLNYGYTF. The rearrangement joins TRBV13 to TRBJ1-2; TRBD1 matches at 8 bases. V gave up 4 bases and J gave up 2 bases; unmatched junction bases: 9. CDR1 is PRHDT, CDR2 FYEKMQ, per germline (reference sequence). The CDR3 contains 16 residues.

This clonotype was seen a few times. J is TRBJ1-3 and V is TRBV13; D is uncertain. Per the germline V gene, CDR1 is PRHDT and CDR2 is FYEKMQ (reference sequence). The V and J ends lost 0 bases and 4 bases respectively, with 7 bases between them. This CDR3 contains 14 residues. The CDR3 protein is CASSLGLGGNTIYF. The CDR3 DNA reads as TGTGCCAGCAGCTTAGGCCTGGGGGGAAACACCATATATTTT.

This clonotype was detected many times. The chain employs TRBV2 and TRBJ1-4; D perhaps matches TRBD1 (6 bases). The CDR3 loop spans 14 amino acids. CDR1 is SNHLY and CDR2 is FYNNEI in the germline V gene. Deletions cut 5 bases from V and 4 bases from J, with 11 bases between. In DNA form, the CDR3 reads TGTGCCAGCAGTTTAGGGACAAGTAATGAAAAACTGTTTTTT. It specifies CASSLGTSNEKLFF.

This clonotype came up a few times. The genes are TRBV29-1 and TRBJ2-7; 7 bases agree with TRBD2. Germline V gene sequence: CDR1 SQVTM, CDR2 ANQGSEA. The CDR3 consists of 13 residues. With 7 bases clipped from V and 6 bases from J, the junction kept 12 bases outside the gene matches. The CDR3 nucleotides are TGCAGCGCCAGCGGGACCGTCTCGCCCGAGCAGTACTTC. This codes for CSASGTVSPEQYF.

This clonotype was observed at least ten times. The chain recombines TRBV12-3 or TRBV12-4 with TRBJ1-2; D call uncertain. The CDR3 totals 12 residues. V was shortened by 5 bases and J by 2 bases, with 6 bases between the two germline ends. CDR3 residues: CASSPLNYGYTF. The CDR3 DNA follows: TGTGCCAGCAGTCCCCTGAACTATGGCTACACCTTC.

The chain carries TRBV20-1 and TRBJ1-6; D gene unclear. Trimming pared 1 base from V and 6 bases from J, leaving 16 bases between. The CDR3 totals 16 residues. Germline CDR1 reads DFQATT; CDR2 reads SNEGSKA (reference sequence). In nucleotides, the CDR3 is TGCAGTGCTAGAGTTGTGTCAGCGGACTTTAATTCACCCCTCCACTTT. Its protein product is CSARVVSADFNSPLHF.

This clonotype was seen a handful of times. The junction departs from the called germline gene at one end, perhaps through a read error. J is TRBJ2-5 and V is TRBV12-3 or TRBV12-4; a weak D match, TRBD2 (5 bases). The CDR3 spans 13 residues. Written as DNA, the CDR3 is TGTGCCAGCAGTTTTCCAGTCGGGGAGACCCAGTGCTTC. As protein: CASSFPVGETQCF.

This clonotype was counted only a few times. The V and J genes are TRBV9 and TRBJ2-1; TRBD2 matches 12 bases. The CDR3 has 22 residues. The germline CDR1 and CDR2 sequences are SGDLS and YYNGEE. The V segment lost 0 bases and the J segment 4 bases; nucleotides outside the gene matches: 20. Written as DNA, the CDR3 is TGTGCCAGCAGCGTAGGTTCGGCGGGAGGCACTAGCGGGAGGCCCATGTACAATGAGCAGTTCTTC. Residues: CASSVGSAGGTSGRPMYNEQFF.

A few counts support this clonotype. The chain has TRBV20-1 and TRBJ2-7, with TRBD2 matching 8 bases. V shed 3 bases, J shed 6 bases, and the junction held 10 bases outside the gene matches. CDR3 length: 14 amino acids. Germline V gene lookup returns CDR1 DFQATT and CDR2 SNEGSKA (reference sequence). The CDR3 DNA reads TGCAGTGCTAGTATACGGGAGGGGGGTCGCGAGCAGTACTTC. Translated, it gives CSASIREGGREQYF.

This clonotype has a count of ten or more. The chain is built from TRBV13 and TRBJ2-7; TRBD1 matches at 8 bases. The CDR3 extends over 15 amino acids. Germline CDR1 PRHDT, CDR2 FYEKMQ (reference sequence). V lost 5 bases and J lost 5; bases outside the gene matches: 11. The CDR3 protein is CASSPPPGQGHEQYF. Here the CDR3 DNA reads TGTGCCAGCAGCCCCCCCCCCGGACAGGGTCACGAGCAGTACTTC.